The sequence of this T cell receptor (beta chain) was determined in a study of blood T cell repertoires in COVID-19. As for the study in general: The study drew acute and convalescent COVID-19 samples from the United States, Italy and Spain. T cells, B-cell-depleted T cells, or PBMCs supplied cDNA or gDNA.

Per the original data handling: Estimates of nucleated cell counts were drawn from the amplification of reference gene primers. The repertoire was sequenced with immunoSEQ multiplex PCR; TCRdb's copy has only in-frame clones and lacks some. From that table come the V and J calls and clone size; the DNA was used to work out D and trimming. Of 110,000 to 150,000 clones in the sample, 60% to 85% were seen once. This clone was observed a few times. Sequencing was done on a sample of peripheral blood. The source is a man between 50 and 59 years old with active or convalescent COVID-19.

The CDR3 DNA is TGTGCCAGTAGTATAGTGGGGCTTGGCTACACCTTC. It is translated as CASSIVGLGYTF. This rearrangement joins TRBV19 to TRBJ1-2; D may be TRBD1 (5 bases). With 1 base removed from V and 7 bases from J, the gap between germline ends came to 7 bases. The CDR3 has 12 amino acids. CDR1 LNHDA and CDR2 SQIVND come from the germline V gene (reference sequence).